The rows below give T cell receptor beta chains drawn from one sample of a study of shared clonotypes between healthy human individuals. TCRdb's table, derived via immunoSEQ multiplex PCR, lists solely in-frame clones and lacks some. Counted here are more than 500,000 clones, roughly 95% occurring once; the ten biggest clones make up about 0.068%. Material: naive CD4+ T cells sorted from blood. These TCRs come from a woman in her thirties in good health. Both conserved end residues are part of each CDR3. The order of the fields is V gene, D gene, J gene, clone size, CDR3 protein, CDR3 DNA. The D gene is left open where the match is weak. Clone size is shown for a subset of rows, as once, few, many or a class of expanded clone.

TRBV2	TRBD2	TRBJ2-3	once	CASRAPGLAGAGDTQYF	TGTGCCAGCAGAGCACCGGGACTAGCGGGAGCAGGAGATACGCAGTATTTT
TRBV28	.	TRBJ2-1	.	CASSLGMRDEQFF	TGTGCCAGCAGCCTAGGTATGCGGGATGAGCAGTTCTTC
TRBV15	.	TRBJ2-3	.	CATSRDLGVSTDTQYF	TGTGCCACCAGCAGAGATCTGGGTGTCTCTACAGATACGCAGTATTTT
TRBV7-2	.	TRBJ2-3	.	CASSPRADSASTDTQYF	TGTGCCAGCAGCCCAAGAGCCGACTCCGCTAGCACAGATACGCAGTATTTT
TRBV28	TRBD1	TRBJ1-4	.	CASSRDSAGEKLFF	TGTGCCAGCAGCCGGGACAGTGCTGGTGAAAAACTGTTTTTT
TRBV28	TRBD2	TRBJ2-7	.	CASSLSSGVSYEQYF	TGTGCCAGCAGTTTGAGTAGCGGGGTGTCCTACGAGCAGTACTTC
TRBV7-9	.	TRBJ2-2	.	CASRGRGGANTGELFF	TGTGCCAGCAGGGGGAGGGGGGGAGCGAACACCGGGGAGCTGTTTTTT
TRBV7-9	.	TRBJ2-4	.	CASSLQDEIVAKNIQYF	TGTGCCAGCAGCCTACAGGACGAGATAGTAGCCAAAAACATTCAGTACTTC
TRBV25-1	TRBD1	TRBJ2-7	.	CASSLQGREQYF	TGTGCCAGCAGTTTACAGGGGCGGGAGCAGTACTTC
TRBV5-4	TRBD2	TRBJ2-7	.	CASSFTSGVSYEQYF	TGTGCCAGCAGTTTTACTAGCGGGGTCTCCTACGAGCAGTACTTC
TRBV7-9	TRBD2	TRBJ2-7	.	CASTKYIGEGYEQYF	TGTGCCAGCACCAAATATATAGGGGAGGGCTACGAGCAGTACTTC
TRBV10-1	TRBD2	TRBJ2-2	.	CASSEILAGNTGELFF	TGCGCCAGCAGTGAGATCCTAGCGGGGAACACCGGGGAGCTGTTTTTT
TRBV5-6	TRBD2	TRBJ2-7	.	CASSPRDRRTSGGYEQYF	TGTGCCAGCAGTCCCCGGGACAGGAGGACTAGCGGCGGCTACGAGCAGTACTTC
TRBV5-1	.	TRBJ2-7	.	CASSFTLDRDFSYEQYF	TGCGCCAGCAGCTTCACACTAGACCGGGATTTCTCCTACGAGCAGTACTTC
TRBV28	TRBD1	TRBJ1-5	.	CASSELAGGDQPQHF	TGTGCCAGCAGTGAATTGGCAGGGGGCGATCAGCCCCAGCATTTT
TRBV7-8	.	TRBJ2-7	.	CASSLEGKGYEQYF	TGTGCCAGCTCCTTAGAGGGGAAGGGCTACGAGCAGTACTTC
TRBV12-2	.	TRBJ2-7	.	CASRLVLQRAEYEQYF	TGTGCAAGTCGCTTAGTCCTCCAGCGGGCAGAATACGAGCAGTACTTC
TRBV27	TRBD1	TRBJ1-2	.	CASSSDRRFGYTF	TGTGCCAGCAGTTCGGACAGGAGGTTTGGCTACACCTTC
TRBV29-1	TRBD2	TRBJ2-1	.	CSVTGLADNEQFF	TGCAGCGTTACTGGACTAGCGGACAATGAGCAGTTCTTC
TRBV5-1	.	TRBJ1-1	.	CASSLWRENTEAFF	TGCGCCAGCAGCTTGTGGAGGGAGAACACTGAAGCTTTCTTT
TRBV29-1	TRBD2	TRBJ2-7	.	CSVEDRVGGTYEQYF	TGCAGCGTTGAAGATCGGGTGGGAGGGACCTACGAGCAGTACTTC
TRBV6-1	.	TRBJ1-1	once	CASSRDIDTEAFF	TGTGCCAGCAGTCGAGACATCGACACTGAAGCTTTCTTT
TRBV10-2	TRBD2	TRBJ2-7	.	CASRGGLAGGYEQYF	TGCGCCAGCAGGGGGGGACTAGCGGGAGGGTACGAGCAGTACTTC
TRBV5-1	.	TRBJ1-5	once	CASSLLPGHGQPQHF	TGCGCCAGCAGCTTGTTACCCGGACATGGGCAGCCCCAGCATTTT
TRBV28	TRBD2	TRBJ2-1	.	CASSFGGRVDNEQFF	TGTGCCAGCAGTTTCGGCGGGAGAGTCGACAATGAGCAGTTCTTC
TRBV28	.	TRBJ1-5	once	CASSLVEGLSHQPQHF	TGTGCCAGCAGTTTGGTTGAGGGGCTTTCGCATCAGCCCCAGCATTTT
TRBV7-4	TRBD2	TRBJ2-3	.	CASSPGRREGGDTQYF	TGTGCCAGCAGCCCGGGGCGGCGGGAGGGCGGCGATACGCAGTATTTT
TRBV10-2	.	TRBJ2-1	once	CASSGGSAPGGEQFF	TGCGCCAGCAGTGGCGGGTCTGCGCCTGGGGGTGAGCAGTTCTTC
TRBV18	.	TRBJ2-7	.	CASSPSRGYEQYF	TGTGCCAGCTCACCAAGCAGGGGCTACGAGCAGTACTTC
TRBV5-1	.	TRBJ2-5	.	CASSLAGHETQYF	TGCGCCAGCAGCTTGGCCGGGCATGAGACCCAGTACTTC
TRBV6-5	TRBD2	TRBJ2-1	.	CASSYSGLAGGHEQFF	TGTGCCAGCAGTTACTCAGGTCTAGCGGGAGGCCATGAGCAGTTCTTC
TRBV28	TRBD1	TRBJ1-5	.	CASSDGTGGFLGNQPQHF	TGTGCCAGCAGCGACGGGACAGGGGGCTTCTTGGGCAATCAGCCCCAGCATTTT
TRBV29-1	TRBD2	TRBJ2-7	.	CSVENSGGTYEQYF	TGCAGCGTTGAAAATAGCGGGGGTACCTACGAGCAGTACTTC
TRBV27	.	TRBJ2-7	.	CASSFLDEQYF	TGTGCCAGCAGTTTCTTGGACGAGCAGTACTTC